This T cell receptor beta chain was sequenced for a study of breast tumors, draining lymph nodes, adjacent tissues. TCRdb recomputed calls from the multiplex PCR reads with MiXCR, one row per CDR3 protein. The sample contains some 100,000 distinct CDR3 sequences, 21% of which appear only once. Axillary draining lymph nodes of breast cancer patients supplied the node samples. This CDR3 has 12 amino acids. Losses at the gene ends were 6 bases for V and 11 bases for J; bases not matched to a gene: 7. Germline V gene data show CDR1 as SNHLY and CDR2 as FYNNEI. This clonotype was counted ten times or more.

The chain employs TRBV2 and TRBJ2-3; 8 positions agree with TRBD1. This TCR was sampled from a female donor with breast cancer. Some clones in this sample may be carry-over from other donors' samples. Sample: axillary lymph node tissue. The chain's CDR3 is CASRDPGQVQYF. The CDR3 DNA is TGTGCCAGCAGAGACCCGGGACAGGTGCAGTATTTT.